Here is one T cell receptor (beta chain) with its context. Per germline, CDR1 SGHNT and CDR2 YENEEA. The CDR3 runs to 12 residues. Trimming stripped 6 bases from V and 5 bases from J, with 10 bases between. Original methodology: Amplified reference gene primers provided the basis for estimating nucleated cell counts. TCRdb's table, derived via immunoSEQ multiplex PCR, lists solely in-frame clones and lacks some. From that table come the V and J calls and clone size; the DNA was used to work out D and trimming. The table has about 160,000 clones, approximately 91% seen once. This record comes from a study of blood T cell repertoires in COVID-19. Across the study: Sites in the United States, Italy and Spain provided acute and convalescent COVID-19 samples. Sources were T cells, B-cell-depleted T cells, or PBMCs; the material itself was cDNA or gDNA.

Sequenced sample: peripheral blood. The source is a man younger than 35 with acute or convalescent COVID-19. The V call is TRBV11-3, the J call TRBJ1-1; D might be TRBD1 (5 bases). In DNA form, the CDR3 reads TGTGCCAGCAGTACTCAGGGAACTGAAGCTTTCTTT. It encodes CASSTQGTEAFF.